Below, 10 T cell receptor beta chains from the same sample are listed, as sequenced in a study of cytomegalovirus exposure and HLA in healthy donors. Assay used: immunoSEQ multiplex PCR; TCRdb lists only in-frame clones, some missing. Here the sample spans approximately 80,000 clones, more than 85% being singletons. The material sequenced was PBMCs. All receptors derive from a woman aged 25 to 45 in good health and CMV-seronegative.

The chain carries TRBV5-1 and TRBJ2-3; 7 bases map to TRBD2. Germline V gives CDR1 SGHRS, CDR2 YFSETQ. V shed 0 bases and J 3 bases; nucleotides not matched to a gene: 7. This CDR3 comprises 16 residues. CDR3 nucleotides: TGCGCCAGCAGCTTGGAGGGCGGGAGTAGGACAGATACGCAGTATTTT. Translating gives CASSLEGGSRTDTQYF.

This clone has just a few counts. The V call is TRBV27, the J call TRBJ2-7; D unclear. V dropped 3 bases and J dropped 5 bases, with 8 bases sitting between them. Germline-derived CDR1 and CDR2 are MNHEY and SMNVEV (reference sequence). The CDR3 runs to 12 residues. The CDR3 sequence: CASSFGPHEQYF. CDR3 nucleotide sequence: TGTGCCAGCAGTTTTGGGCCCCACGAGCAGTACTTC.

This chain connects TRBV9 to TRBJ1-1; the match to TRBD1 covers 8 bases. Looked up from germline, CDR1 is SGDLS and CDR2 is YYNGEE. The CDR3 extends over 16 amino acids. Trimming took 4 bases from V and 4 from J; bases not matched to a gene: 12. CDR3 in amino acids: CASSQTKFTGGTEAFF. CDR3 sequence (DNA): TGTGCCAGCAGCCAAACCAAATTTACAGGGGGCACTGAAGCTTTCTTT.

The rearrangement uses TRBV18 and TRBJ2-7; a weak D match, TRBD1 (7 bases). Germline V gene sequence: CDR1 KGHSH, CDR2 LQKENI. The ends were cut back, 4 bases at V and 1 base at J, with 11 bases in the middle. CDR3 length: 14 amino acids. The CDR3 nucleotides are TGTGCCAGCTCACAGACAGGGAGGTCCTACGAGCAGTACTTC. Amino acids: CASSQTGRSYEQYF.

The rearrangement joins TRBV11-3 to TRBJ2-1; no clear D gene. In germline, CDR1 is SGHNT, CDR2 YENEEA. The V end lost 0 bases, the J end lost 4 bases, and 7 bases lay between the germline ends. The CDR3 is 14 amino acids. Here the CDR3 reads CASSLDPGYNEQFF. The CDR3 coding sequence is TGTGCCAGCAGCTTAGATCCAGGTTACAATGAGCAGTTCTTC.

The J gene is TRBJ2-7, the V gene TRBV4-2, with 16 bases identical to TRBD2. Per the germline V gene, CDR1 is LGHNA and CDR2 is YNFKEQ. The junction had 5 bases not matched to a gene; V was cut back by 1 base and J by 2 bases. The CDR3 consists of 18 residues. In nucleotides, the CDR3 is TGTGCCAGCAGCCAAGCGACCGGGACTAGCGGGAGGGCCTACGAGCAGTACTTC. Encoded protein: CASSQATGTSGRAYEQYF.

The DNA for the CDR3 is TGTGCCAGTAGTGCGGAAGACTCTCATAATTCACCCCTCCACTTT. Translating gives CASSAEDSHNSPLHF. V and J are TRBV19 and TRBJ1-6; no firm D call. Deletions cut 5 bases from V and 5 bases from J, with 13 bases between. The CDR3 has 15 residues. Germline V lookup: CDR1 LNHDA, CDR2 SQIVND (reference sequence).

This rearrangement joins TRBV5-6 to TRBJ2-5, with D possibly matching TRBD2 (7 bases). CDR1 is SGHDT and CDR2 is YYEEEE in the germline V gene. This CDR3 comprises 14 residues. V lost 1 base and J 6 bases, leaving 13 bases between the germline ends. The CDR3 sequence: CASSLNGGAKTQYF. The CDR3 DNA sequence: TGTGCCAGCAGCTTGAATGGGGGGGCAAAGACCCAGTACTTC.

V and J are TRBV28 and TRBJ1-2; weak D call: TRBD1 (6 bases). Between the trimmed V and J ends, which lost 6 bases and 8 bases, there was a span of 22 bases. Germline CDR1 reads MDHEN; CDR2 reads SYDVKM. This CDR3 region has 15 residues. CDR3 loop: CASRRTGFPQGGYTF. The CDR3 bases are TGTGCCAGCAGGCGTACAGGGTTCCCGCAAGGGGGCTACACCTTC.

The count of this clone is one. The CDR3 region has the DNA TGTGCCAGCAGTGGGCGCGAGGGATCAAGCACAGATACGCAGTATTTT. Its protein product is CASSGREGSSTDTQYF. The chain couples TRBV6-1 to TRBJ2-3; a weak D match, TRBD2 (5 bases). Germline CDR1 reads MNHNS; CDR2 reads SASEGT. CDR3 length equals 16 residues. The V gene lost 4 bases and the J gene lost 0 bases, with 14 bases spanning the gap.